Presented here are 6 T cell receptor beta chains from one specimen sequenced in a study of cytomegalovirus exposure and HLA in healthy donors. Profiled with immunoSEQ multiplex PCR; TCRdb holds only in-frame clones, not every one. The top ten hold about 7.2% of the sample, which has some 180,000 clones, about nine tenths seen once. Sequencing input: PBMCs. Receptor source: a man aged 25-45 years in good health and CMV-seropositive.

The chain joins TRBV2 to TRBJ2-7; 9 bases align to TRBD2. The CDR3 has 16 amino acids. V shed 3 bases, J shed 0 bases, and the junction held 6 bases outside the gene matches. Per the germline V gene, CDR1 is SNHLY and CDR2 is FYNNEI. The CDR3 loop is CASSEVSSGNSYEQYF. CDR3 coding DNA: TGTGCCAGCAGTGAGGTGTCTAGCGGGAACTCCTACGAGCAGTACTTC.

About this clone itself: Other DNA sequences in the same sample also yield this CDR3. The chain employs TRBV6-5 and TRBJ1-5; 9 bases agree with TRBD1. The CDR3 loop spans 14 amino acids. Germline-derived CDR1 and CDR2 are MNHEY and SVGAGI. V gave up 4 bases and J gave up 6 bases; unmatched junction bases: 4. This CDR3 reads CASSLTGGGQPQHF. The CDR3 DNA reads TGTGCCAGCAGTTTGACAGGGGGAGGTCAGCCCCAGCATTTT.

V usage is TRBV11-1 and J usage is TRBJ2-6; no clear D. The germline V gene encodes CDR1 SGHAT and CDR2 FQDESV (reference sequence). With 3 bases removed from V and 0 bases from J, the gap between germline ends came to 6 bases. This CDR3 has 15 amino acids. The CDR3 nucleotides read TGTGCCAGCAGCTTCGGCGGCTCTGGGGCCAACGTCCTGACTTTC. Its translation is CASSFGGSGANVLTF. The full variable domain, in which reference TRBV11-1 and TRBJ2-6 provide the parts outside the CDR3, is EAEVAQSPRYKITEKSQAVAFWCDPISGHATLYWYRQILGQGPELLVQFQDESVVDDSQLPKDRFSAERLKGVDSTLKIQPAELGDSAMYLCASSFGGSGANVLTFGAGSRLTVL.

This clone came up once. This chain uses TRBV6-6 with TRBJ2-1; 12 bases agree with TRBD2. Per the germline V gene, CDR1 is MNHNY and CDR2 is SVGAGI (reference sequence). The CDR3 covers 16 residues. Trimming removed 2 bases from V and 5 bases from J; junction bases left unmatched: 4. DNA of the CDR3: TGTGCCAGCAGTTACCCCGGACTAGCGGGGAACAATGAGCAGTTCTTC. This gives the protein CASSYPGLAGNNEQFF.

The chain is built from TRBV5-1 and TRBJ2-2; D gene uncertain. Looked up from germline, CDR1 is SGHRS and CDR2 is YFSETQ. The CDR3 length is 14 residues. Trimming stripped 2 bases from V and 3 bases from J, with 8 bases between. CDR3 sequence reads: CASSLLGDTGELFF. Written as DNA, the CDR3 is TGCGCCAGCAGCTTACTTGGGGACACCGGGGAGCTGTTTTTT. The full variable domain, rest sourced from reference TRBV5-1 and TRBJ2-2, is KAGVTQTPRYLIKTRGQQVTLSCSPISGHRSVSWYQQTPGQGLQFLFEYFSETQRNKGNFPGRFSGRQFSNSRSEMNVSTLELGDSALYLCASSLLGDTGELFFGEGSRLTVL.

This chain uses TRBV20-1 with TRBJ2-5; tentatively, D is TRBD2 (5 bases). There are 11 residues in the CDR3. Trimming removed 3 bases at V and 5 bases at J, with 7 bases between. Germline-derived CDR1 and CDR2 are DFQATT and SNEGSKA (reference sequence). The CDR3 spells CSARGVETQYF. The CDR3 nucleotides are TGCAGTGCTAGGGGAGTGGAGACCCAGTACTTC.